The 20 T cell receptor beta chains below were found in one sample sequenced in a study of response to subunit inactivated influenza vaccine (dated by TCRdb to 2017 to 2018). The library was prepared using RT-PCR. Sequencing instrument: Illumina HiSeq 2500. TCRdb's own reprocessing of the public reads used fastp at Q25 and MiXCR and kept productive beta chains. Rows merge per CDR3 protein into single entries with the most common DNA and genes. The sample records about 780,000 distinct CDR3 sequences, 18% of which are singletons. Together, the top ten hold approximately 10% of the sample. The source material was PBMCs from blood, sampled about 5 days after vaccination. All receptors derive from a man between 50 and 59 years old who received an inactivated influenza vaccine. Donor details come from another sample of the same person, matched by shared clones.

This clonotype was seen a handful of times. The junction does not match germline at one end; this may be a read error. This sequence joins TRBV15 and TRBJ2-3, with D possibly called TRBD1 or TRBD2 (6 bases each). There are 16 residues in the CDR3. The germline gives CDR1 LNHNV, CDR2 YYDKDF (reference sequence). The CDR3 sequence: CATSGIEVGGPPPRRF. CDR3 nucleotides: TGTGCCACCAGCGGAATCGAGGTGGGGGGCCCCCCCCCACGGCGTTTT.

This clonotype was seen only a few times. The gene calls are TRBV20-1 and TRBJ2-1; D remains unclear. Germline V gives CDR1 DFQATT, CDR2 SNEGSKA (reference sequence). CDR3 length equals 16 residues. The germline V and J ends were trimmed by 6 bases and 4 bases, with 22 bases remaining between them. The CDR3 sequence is CSAEMYGQSKYNEQFF. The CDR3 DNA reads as TGCAGTGCGGAAATGTATGGGCAGTCTAAGTACAATGAGCAGTTCTTC.

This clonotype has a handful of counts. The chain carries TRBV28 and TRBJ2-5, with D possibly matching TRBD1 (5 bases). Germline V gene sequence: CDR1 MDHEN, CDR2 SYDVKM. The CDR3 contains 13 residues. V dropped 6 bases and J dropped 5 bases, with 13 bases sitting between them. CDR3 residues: CASRRTMFETQYF. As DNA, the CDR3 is TGTGCCAGCAGGCGGACAATGTTTGAGACCCAGTACTTC.

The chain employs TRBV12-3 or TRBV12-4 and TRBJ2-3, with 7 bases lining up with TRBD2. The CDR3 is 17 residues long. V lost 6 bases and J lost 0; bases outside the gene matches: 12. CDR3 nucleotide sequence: TGTGCCAGCAGAACCCCGGGAGGACTTTCTAGCACAGATACGCAGTATTTT. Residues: CASRTPGGLSSTDTQYF.

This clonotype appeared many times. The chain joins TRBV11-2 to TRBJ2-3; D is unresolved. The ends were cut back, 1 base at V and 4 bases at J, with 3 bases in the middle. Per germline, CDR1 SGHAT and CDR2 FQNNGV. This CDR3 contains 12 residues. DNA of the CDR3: TGTGCCAGCAGCTTAGTCCCAGATACGCAGTATTTT. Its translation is CASSLVPDTQYF.

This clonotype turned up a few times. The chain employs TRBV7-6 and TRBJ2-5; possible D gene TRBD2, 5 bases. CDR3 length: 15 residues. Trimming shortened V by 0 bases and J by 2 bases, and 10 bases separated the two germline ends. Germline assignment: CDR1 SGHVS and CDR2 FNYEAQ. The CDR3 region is CASSLASGYQETQYF. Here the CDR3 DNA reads TGTGCCAGCAGCTTAGCGTCGGGGTATCAAGAGACCCAGTACTTC.

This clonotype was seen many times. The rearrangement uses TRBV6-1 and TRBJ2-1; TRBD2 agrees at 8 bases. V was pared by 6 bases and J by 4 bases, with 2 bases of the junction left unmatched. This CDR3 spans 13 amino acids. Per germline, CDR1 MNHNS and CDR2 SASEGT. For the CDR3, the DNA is TGTGCCAGCAGACTAGCGGAGTACAATGAGCAGTTCTTC. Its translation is CASRLAEYNEQFF.

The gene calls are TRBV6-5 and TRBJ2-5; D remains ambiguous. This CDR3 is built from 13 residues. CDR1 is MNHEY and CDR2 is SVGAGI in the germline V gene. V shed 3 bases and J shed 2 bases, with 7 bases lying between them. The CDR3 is CASSYLRQETQYF. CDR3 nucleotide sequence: TGTGCCAGCAGTTATCTAAGGCAAGAGACCCAGTACTTC.

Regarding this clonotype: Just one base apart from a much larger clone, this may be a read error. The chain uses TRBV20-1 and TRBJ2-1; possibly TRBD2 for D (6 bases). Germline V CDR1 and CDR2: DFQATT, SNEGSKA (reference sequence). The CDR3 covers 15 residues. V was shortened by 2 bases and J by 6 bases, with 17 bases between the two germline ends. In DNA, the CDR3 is TGCAGTGCTAGACTCACTCTAGCGTATCCCAATGAGCAGTTCTTC. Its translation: CSARLTLAYPNEQFF.

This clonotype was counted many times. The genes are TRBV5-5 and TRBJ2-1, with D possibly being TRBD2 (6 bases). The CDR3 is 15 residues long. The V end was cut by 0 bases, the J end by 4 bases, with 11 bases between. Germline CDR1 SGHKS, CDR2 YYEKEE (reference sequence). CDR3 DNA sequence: TGTGCCAGCAGCTTGGATAGCGGTGATTACAATGAGCAGTTCTTC. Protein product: CASSLDSGDYNEQFF.

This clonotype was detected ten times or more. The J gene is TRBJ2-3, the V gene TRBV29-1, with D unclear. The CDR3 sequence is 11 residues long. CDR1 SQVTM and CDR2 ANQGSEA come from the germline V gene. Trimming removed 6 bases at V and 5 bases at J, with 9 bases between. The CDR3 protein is CSVKTGDTQYF. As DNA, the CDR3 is TGCAGCGTCAAGACTGGAGATACGCAGTATTTT.

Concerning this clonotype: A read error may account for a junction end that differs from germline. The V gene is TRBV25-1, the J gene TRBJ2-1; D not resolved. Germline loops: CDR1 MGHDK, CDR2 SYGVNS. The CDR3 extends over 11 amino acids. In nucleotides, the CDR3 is TGTGCCAGCAGCACCGTTTTTGGAACAATCTTC. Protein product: CASSTVFGTIF.

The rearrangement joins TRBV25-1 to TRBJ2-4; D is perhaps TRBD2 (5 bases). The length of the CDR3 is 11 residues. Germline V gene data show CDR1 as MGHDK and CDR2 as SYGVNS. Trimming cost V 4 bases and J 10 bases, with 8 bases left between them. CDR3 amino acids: CASSAKRIQYF. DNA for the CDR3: TGTGCCAGCAGTGCGAAGCGGATTCAGTACTTC.

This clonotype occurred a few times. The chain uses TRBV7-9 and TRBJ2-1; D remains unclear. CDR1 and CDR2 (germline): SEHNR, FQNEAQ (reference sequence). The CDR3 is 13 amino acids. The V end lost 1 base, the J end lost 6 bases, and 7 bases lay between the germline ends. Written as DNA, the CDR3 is TGTGCCAGCAGCTTAGTTGCCCGCAATGAGCAGTTCTTC. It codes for CASSLVARNEQFF.

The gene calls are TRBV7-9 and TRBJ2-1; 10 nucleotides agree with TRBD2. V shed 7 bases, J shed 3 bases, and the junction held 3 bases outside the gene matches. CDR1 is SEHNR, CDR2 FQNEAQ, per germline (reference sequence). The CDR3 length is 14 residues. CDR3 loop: CASKKREGYNEQFF. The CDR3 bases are TGTGCCAGCAAAAAGCGGGAGGGCTACAATGAGCAGTTCTTC.

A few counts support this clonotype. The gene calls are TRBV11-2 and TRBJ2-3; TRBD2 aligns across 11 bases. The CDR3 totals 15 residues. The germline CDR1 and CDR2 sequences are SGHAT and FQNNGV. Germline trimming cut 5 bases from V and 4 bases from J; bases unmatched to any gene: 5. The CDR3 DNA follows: TGTGCCAGCAGCCCTACTAGCGGGAGTGCAGATACGCAGTATTTT. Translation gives CASSPTSGSADTQYF.

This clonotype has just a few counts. The CDR3 sequence: CASSPTRFSGIYNEQFF. Written as DNA, the CDR3 is TGTGCCAGCAGTCCCACACGGTTTAGCGGGATTTACAATGAGCAGTTCTTC. V and J are TRBV28 and TRBJ2-1; 8 positions match TRBD2. Germline lookup yields CDR1 MDHEN and CDR2 SYDVKM. The CDR3 length is 17 residues. V lost 5 bases to trimming and J lost 4 bases; unmatched junction nucleotides: 13.

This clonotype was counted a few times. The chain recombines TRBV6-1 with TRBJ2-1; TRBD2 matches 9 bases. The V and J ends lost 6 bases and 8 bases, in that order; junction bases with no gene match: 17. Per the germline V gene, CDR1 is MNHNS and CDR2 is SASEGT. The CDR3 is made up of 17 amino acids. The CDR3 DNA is TGTGCCAGCAGCGGTTGGACTAGCGCATTGAATAGGGATGAGCAGTTCTTC. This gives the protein CASSGWTSALNRDEQFF.

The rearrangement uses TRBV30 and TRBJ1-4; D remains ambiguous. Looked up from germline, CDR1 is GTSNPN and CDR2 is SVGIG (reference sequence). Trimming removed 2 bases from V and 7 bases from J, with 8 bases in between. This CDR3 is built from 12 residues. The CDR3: CAWSTSGEKLFF. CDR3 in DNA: TGTGCCTGGAGTACTAGTGGTGAAAAACTGTTTTTT.

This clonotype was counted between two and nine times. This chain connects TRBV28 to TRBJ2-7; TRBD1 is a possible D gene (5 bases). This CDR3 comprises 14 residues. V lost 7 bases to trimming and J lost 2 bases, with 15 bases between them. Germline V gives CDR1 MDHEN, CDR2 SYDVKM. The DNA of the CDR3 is TGTGCCAGCACCCAGCACAGGTCTCCCTACGAGCAGTACTTC. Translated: CASTQHRSPYEQYF.